This T cell receptor beta chain was captured in a study of human T cells and chemical hapten exposure. MiXCR, run by TCRdb on the 5' RACE reads, gives a single entry per CDR3 protein. The sample comprises tens of thousands of distinct CDR3 sequences, roughly 8.4% of which are singletons, and approximately 2.5% rests with the top ten. The CDR3 spans 12 residues. Germline values: CDR1 SQVTM, CDR2 ANQGSEA. Trimming at V came to 6 bases and at J to 4 bases, leaving 2 bases not matched to a gene. Whole blood that had not been fractionated was the source of extracted total RNA. This clonotype was counted only a few times.

V usage is TRBV29-1 and J usage is TRBJ1-1; 10 bases map to TRBD1. This receptor was obtained from a male donor in good health. The CDR3 sequence is CSVGDRGTEAFF. The CDR3 DNA reads TGCAGCGTGGGGGACAGGGGCACTGAAGCTTTCTTT.